This entry lists 11 T cell receptor beta chains sequenced from one sample in a study of blood T cells in healthy people across ages. A second roughly 7 to 11 cycle PCR used barcoded and J-beta primers. TCRdb ran MiXCR on the 5' RACE reads and lists one entry per CDR3 protein. The sample contains 700,000 to 800,000 distinct CDR3 sequences, about 42% of which appear only once. The sample comprised blood. The origin of the receptors is a woman between 55 and 75 years old in good health.

V gene TRBV29-1 combines with J gene TRBJ1-1, with D uncertain. Trimming cost V 4 bases and J 7 bases, with 10 bases left between them. The CDR3 spans 11 residues. Germline CDR1 and CDR2: SQVTM and ANQGSEA. The chain's CDR3 is CSVAETCEAFF. In nucleotides, the CDR3 is TGCAGCGTTGCGGAAACCTGTGAAGCTTTCTTT.

V and J are TRBV29-1 and TRBJ2-3; 7 bases align to TRBD2. The length of the CDR3 is 13 residues. Losses at the gene ends were 3 bases for V and 8 bases for J; bases not matched to a gene: 8. CDR1 is SQVTM and CDR2 is ANQGSEA in the germline V gene. DNA of the CDR3: TGCAGCGTTGATGTCAGGTCGGGGGGTACGCAGTATTTT. Amino acid sequence: CSVDVRSGGTQYF.

This clonotype showed up just a few times. This chain uses TRBV2 with TRBJ1-5, with 10 bases aligning to TRBD1. Germline V gene sequence: CDR1 SNHLY, CDR2 FYNNEI. The CDR3 has 15 residues. V trimming: 5 bases; J trimming: 11 bases; junction bases outside the gene matches: 12. CDR3 sequence reads: CASSLGQGSLLTQHF. In nucleotides, the CDR3 is TGTGCCAGCAGTTTGGGACAGGGGAGTCTATTGACCCAGCATTTT.

The V gene is TRBV5-1, the J gene TRBJ1-6; D is uncertain. V was shortened by 6 bases and J by 5 bases, with 9 bases between the two germline ends. Germline lookup yields CDR1 SGHRS and CDR2 YFSETQ. The CDR3 extends over 13 amino acids. CDR3 in amino acids: CASKTSDNSPLHF. CDR3 nucleotide sequence: TGCGCCAGCAAGACGAGCGATAATTCACCCCTCCACTTT.

This chain joins TRBV20-1 and TRBJ2-1; D gene uncertain. CDR1 and CDR2 from the germline V gene are DFQATT and SNEGSKA (reference sequence). The CDR3 spans 11 residues. The ends were cut back, 6 bases at V and 6 bases at J, with 9 bases in the middle. CDR3: CSATNFNEQFF. DNA of the CDR3: TGCAGTGCCACGAATTTCAATGAGCAGTTCTTC.

A remark on this clonotype: Mismatch with germline at one junction end may stem from a read error. The rearrangement uses TRBV9 and TRBJ2-1; 9 nucleotides align to TRBD2. The germline gives CDR1 SGDLS, CDR2 YYNGEE. This CDR3 region has 15 residues. The CDR3 DNA is TGTGCCGGCAGCGAACTAGCGGGCCTCTACAATGAACAGTTCTTC. This translates into CAGSELAGLYNEQFF.

This clonotype showed up just once. This may come from a read error, since a much larger clone is one base off. The DNA of the CDR3 is TGTGCCAGCACCCCGGGGACAGGGGGTAATGAGCAGTACTTC. Translating gives CASTPGTGGNEQYF. This chain joins TRBV27 and TRBJ2-5; 11 bases are a match to TRBD1. Germline assignment: CDR1 MNHEY and CDR2 SMNVEV (reference sequence). This CDR3 comprises 14 residues. V shed 7 bases and J 11 bases; nucleotides not matched to a gene: 12.

The CDR3 DNA is TGTGCCTGGAGTGTAACAGGCTTAAACACTGAAGCTTTCTTT. Translated, it gives CAWSVTGLNTEAFF. The genes are TRBV30 and TRBJ1-1; TRBD1 might be the D (5 bases). This CDR3 has 14 amino acids. Germline CDR1 and CDR2: GTSNPN and SVGIG (reference sequence). The V and J ends lost 0 bases and 2 bases respectively, with 10 bases between them. The whole variable domain, remainder taken from reference TRBV30 and TRBJ1-1, is SQTIHQWPATLVQPVGSPLSLECTVEGTSNPNLYWYRQAAGRGLQLLFYSVGIGQISSEVPQNLSASRPQDRQFILSSKKLLLSDSGFYLCAWSVTGLNTEAFFGQGTRLTVV.

This chain uses TRBV5-5 with TRBJ2-2; possible D gene TRBD2, 7 bases. This CDR3 has 15 residues. The ends were cut back, 0 bases at V and 7 bases at J, with 13 bases in the middle. Per germline, CDR1 SGHKS and CDR2 YYEKEE (reference sequence). CDR3: CASSLEGGDLGELFF. In DNA, the CDR3 is TGTGCCAGCAGCTTGGAAGGGGGGGATCTCGGGGAGCTGTTTTTT.

V usage is TRBV15 and J usage is TRBJ2-1; 9 positions match TRBD1. CDR3 size: 16 residues. V lost 1 base to trimming and J lost 5 bases; unmatched junction nucleotides: 6. Looked up from germline, CDR1 is LNHNV and CDR2 is YYDKDF (reference sequence). The CDR3 nucleotides are TGTGCCACCAGCAGAGGATCGACAGGGGGAAACAATGAGCAGTTCTTC. It specifies CATSRGSTGGNNEQFF.

This chain joins TRBV30 and TRBJ2-1; D tentatively fits TRBD1 or TRBD2 (5 bases each). V lost 4 bases and J lost 1, with 11 bases in between. Germline V gives CDR1 GTSNPN, CDR2 SVGIG (reference sequence). The CDR3 length is 14 residues. The CDR3 bases are TGTGCCTGGACTCCGGGGCCTTCCTACAATGAGCAGTTCTTC. This codes for CAWTPGPSYNEQFF.